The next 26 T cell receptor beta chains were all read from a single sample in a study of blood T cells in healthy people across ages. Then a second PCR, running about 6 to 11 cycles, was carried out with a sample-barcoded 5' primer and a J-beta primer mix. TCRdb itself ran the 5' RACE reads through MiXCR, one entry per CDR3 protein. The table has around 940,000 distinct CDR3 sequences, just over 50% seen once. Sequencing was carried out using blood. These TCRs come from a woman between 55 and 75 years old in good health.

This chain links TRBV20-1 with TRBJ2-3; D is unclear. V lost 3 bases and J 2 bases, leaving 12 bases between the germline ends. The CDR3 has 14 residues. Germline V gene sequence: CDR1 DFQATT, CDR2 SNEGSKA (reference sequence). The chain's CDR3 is CSARFRFDTDTQYF. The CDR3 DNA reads TGCAGTGCTAGGTTCAGATTCGACACAGATACGCAGTATTTT.

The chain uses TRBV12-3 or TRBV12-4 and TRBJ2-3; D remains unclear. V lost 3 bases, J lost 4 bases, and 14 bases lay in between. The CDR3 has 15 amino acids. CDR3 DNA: TGTGCCAGCAGTTTCGCACGAATAGCCCCAGATACGCAGTATTTT. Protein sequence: CASSFARIAPDTQYF.

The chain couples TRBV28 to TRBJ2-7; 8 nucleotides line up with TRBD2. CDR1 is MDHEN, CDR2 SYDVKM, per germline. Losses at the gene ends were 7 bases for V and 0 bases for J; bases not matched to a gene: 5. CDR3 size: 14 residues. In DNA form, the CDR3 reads TGTGCCAGCACCCCGGGGGGGACCTCCTACGAGCAGTACTTC. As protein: CASTPGGTSYEQYF.

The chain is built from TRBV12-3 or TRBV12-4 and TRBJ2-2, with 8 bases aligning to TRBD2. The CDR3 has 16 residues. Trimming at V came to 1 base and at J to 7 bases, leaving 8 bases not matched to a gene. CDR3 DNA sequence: TGTGCCAGCAGTTTAGGTCCGGGAGGGGGGTACGGGGAGCTGTTTTTT. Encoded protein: CASSLGPGGGYGELFF.

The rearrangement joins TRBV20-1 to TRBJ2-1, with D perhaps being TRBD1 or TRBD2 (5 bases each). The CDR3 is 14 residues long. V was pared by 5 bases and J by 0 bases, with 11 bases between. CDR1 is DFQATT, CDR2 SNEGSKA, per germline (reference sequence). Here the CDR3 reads CSAGGRSSYNEQFF. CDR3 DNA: TGCAGTGCTGGGGGACGGAGCTCCTACAATGAGCAGTTCTTC.

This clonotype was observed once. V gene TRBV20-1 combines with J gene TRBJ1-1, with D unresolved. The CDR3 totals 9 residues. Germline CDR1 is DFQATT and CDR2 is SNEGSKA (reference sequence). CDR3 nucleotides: TGCATTCGCTGGGTCGTTGCTTTCTTT. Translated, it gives CIRWVVAFF.

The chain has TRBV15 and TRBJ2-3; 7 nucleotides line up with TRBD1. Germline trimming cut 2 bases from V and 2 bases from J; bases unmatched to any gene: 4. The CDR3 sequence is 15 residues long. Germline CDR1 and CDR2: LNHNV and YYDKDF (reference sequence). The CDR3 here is CATSRRQGPTDTQYF. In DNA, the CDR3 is TGTGCCACCAGCAGAAGACAGGGCCCCACAGATACGCAGTATTTT. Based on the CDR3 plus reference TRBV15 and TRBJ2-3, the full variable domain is DAMVIQNPRYQVTQFGKPVTLSCSQTLNHNVMYWYQQKSSQAPKLLFHYYDKDFNNEADTPDNFQSRRPNTSFCFLDIRSPGLGDTAMYLCATSRRQGPTDTQYFGPGTRLTVL.

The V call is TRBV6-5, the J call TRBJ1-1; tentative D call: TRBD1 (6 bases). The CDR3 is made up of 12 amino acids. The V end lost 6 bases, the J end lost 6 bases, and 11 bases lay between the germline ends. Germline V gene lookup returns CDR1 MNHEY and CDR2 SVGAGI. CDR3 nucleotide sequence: TGTGCCAGCAGGCAGGGGCAAGCTGAAGCTTTCTTT. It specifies CASRQGQAEAFF.

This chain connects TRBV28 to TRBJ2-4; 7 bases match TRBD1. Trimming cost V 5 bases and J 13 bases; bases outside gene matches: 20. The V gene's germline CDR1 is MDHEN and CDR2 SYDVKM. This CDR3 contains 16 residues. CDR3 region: CASSPNPDRLHFWQYF. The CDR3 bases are TGTGCCAGCAGTCCGAATCCGGACAGGTTGCACTTCTGGCAGTACTTC.

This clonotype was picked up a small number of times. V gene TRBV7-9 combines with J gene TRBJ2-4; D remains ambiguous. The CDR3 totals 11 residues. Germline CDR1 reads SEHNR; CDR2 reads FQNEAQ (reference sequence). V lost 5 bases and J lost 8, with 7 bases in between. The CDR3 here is CASSPRDIQYF. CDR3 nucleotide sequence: TGTGCCAGCAGCCCTAGGGACATTCAGTACTTC.

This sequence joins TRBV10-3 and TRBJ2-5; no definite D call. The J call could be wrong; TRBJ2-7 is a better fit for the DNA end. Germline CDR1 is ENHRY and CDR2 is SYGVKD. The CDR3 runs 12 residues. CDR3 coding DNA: TGTGCCATCAGTGGGGAATTTTACGAGCAGTACTTC. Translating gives CAISGEFYEQYF.

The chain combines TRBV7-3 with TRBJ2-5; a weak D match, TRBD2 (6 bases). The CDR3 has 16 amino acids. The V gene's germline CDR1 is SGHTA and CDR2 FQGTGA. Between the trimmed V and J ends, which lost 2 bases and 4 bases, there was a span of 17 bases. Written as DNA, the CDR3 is TGTGCCAGCAGCTTATTTGGCGGGATAGAGGGAGAGACCCAGTACTTC. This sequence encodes CASSLFGGIEGETQYF. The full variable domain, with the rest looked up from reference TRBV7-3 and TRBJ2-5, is GAGVSQTPSNKVTEKGKYVELRCDPISGHTALYWYRQSLGQGPEFLIYFQGTGAADDSGLPNDRFFAVRPEGSVSTLKIQRTERGDSAVYLCASSLFGGIEGETQYFGPGTRLLVL.

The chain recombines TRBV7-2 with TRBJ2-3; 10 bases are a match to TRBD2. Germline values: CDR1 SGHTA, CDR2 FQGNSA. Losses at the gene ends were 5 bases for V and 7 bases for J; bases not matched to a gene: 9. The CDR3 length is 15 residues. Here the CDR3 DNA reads TGTGCCAGCAGCAAAGGAGGGACTAGCGAAAATACGCAGTATTTT. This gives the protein CASSKGGTSENTQYF. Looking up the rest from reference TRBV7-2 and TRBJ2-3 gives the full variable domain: GAGVSQSPSNKVTEKGKDVELRCDPISGHTALYWYRQSLGQGLEFLIYFQGNSAPDKSGLPSDRFSAERTGGSVSTLTIQRTQQEDSAVYLCASSKGGTSENTQYFGPGTRLTVL.

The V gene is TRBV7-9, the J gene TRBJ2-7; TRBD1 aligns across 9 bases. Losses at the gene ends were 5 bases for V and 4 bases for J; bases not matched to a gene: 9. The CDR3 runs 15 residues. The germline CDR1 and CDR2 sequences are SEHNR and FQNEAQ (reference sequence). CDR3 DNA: TGTGCCAGCAGCGCGGCCGGGACAGGGCGGTACGAGCAGTACTTC. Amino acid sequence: CASSAAGTGRYEQYF.

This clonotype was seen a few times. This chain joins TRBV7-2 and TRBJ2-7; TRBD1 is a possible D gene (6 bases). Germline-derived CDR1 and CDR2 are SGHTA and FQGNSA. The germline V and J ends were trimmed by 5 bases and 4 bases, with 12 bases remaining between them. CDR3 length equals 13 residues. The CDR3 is CASSLRTEYEQYF. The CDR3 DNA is TGTGCCAGCAGCCTCAGGACAGAATACGAGCAGTACTTC.

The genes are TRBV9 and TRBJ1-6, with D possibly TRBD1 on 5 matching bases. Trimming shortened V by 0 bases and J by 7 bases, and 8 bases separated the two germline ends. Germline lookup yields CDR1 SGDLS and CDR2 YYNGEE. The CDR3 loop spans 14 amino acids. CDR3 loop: CASSVGQRNSPLHF. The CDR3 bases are TGTGCCAGCAGCGTAGGACAGAGAAATTCACCCCTCCACTTT.

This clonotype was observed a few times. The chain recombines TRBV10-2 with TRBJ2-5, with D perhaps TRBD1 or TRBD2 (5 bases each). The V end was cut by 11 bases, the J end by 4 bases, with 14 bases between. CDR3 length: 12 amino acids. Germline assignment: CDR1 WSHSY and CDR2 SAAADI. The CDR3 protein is CAVGTNGETQYF. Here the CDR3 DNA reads TGCGCCGTCGGGACGAACGGAGAGACCCAGTACTTC.

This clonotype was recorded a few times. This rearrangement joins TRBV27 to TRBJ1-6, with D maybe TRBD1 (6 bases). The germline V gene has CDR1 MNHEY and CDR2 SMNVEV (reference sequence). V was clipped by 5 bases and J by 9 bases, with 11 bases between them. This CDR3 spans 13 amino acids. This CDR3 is CASSAIQGSPLHF. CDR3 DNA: TGTGCCAGCAGTGCAATACAGGGTTCACCCCTCCACTTT.

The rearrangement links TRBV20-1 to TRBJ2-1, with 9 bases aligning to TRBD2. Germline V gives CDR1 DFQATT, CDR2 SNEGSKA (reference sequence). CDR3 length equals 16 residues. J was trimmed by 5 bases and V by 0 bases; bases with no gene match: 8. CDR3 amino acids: CSARDGIAGAHNEQFF. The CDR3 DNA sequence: TGCAGTGCTAGAGATGGGATAGCGGGAGCCCACAATGAGCAGTTCTTC.

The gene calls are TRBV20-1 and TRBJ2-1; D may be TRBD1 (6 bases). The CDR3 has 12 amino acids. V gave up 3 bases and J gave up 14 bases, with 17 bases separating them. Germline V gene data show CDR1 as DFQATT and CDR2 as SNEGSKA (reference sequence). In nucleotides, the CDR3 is TGCAGTGCTAGTTTTGCCAGGGGAGTGGAGTTCTTC. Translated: CSASFARGVEFF.

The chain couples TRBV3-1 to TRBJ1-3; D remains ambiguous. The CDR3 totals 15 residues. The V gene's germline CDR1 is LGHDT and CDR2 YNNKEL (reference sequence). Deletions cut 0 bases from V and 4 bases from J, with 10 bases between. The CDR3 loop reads CASSQERYRGNTIYF. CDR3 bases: TGTGCCAGCAGCCAAGAGCGTTATAGAGGAAACACCATATATTTT.

The CDR3 here is CAWSVRGSSYNEQFF. Written as DNA, the CDR3 is TGTGCCTGGAGTGTACGGGGGAGCTCCTACAATGAGCAGTTCTTC. The chain combines TRBV30 with TRBJ2-1; tentative D call: TRBD2 (6 bases). This CDR3 has 15 amino acids. The germline gives CDR1 GTSNPN, CDR2 SVGIG (reference sequence). The germline V and J ends were trimmed by 0 bases and 0 bases, with 9 bases remaining between them. Full variable domain (rest looked up from reference TRBV30 and TRBJ2-1): SQTIHQWPATLVQPVGSPLSLECTVEGTSNPNLYWYRQAAGRGLQLLFYSVGIGQISSEVPQNLSASRPQDRQFILSSKKLLLSDSGFYLCAWSVRGSSYNEQFFGPGTRLTVL.

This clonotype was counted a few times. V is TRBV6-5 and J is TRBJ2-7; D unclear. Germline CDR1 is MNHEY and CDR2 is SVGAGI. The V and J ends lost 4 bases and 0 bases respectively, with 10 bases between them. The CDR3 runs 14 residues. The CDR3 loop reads CASSSGFLSYEQYF. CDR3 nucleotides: TGTGCCAGCAGTTCCGGGTTCCTCTCCTACGAGCAGTACTTC.

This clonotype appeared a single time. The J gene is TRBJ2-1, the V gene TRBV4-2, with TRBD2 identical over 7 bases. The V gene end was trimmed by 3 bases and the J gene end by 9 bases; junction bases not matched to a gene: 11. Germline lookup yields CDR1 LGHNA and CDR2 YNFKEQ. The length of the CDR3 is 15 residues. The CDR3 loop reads CASSQESVAGSEQFF. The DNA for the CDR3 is TGTGCCAGCAGCCAGGAATCTGTAGCGGGCAGTGAGCAGTTCTTC.

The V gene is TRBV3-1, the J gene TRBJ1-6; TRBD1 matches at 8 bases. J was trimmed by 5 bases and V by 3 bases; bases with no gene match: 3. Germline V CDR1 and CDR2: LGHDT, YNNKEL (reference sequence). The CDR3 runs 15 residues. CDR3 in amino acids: CASSHSDRDNSPLHF. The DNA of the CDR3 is TGTGCCAGCAGCCACTCGGACAGGGATAATTCACCCCTCCACTTT.

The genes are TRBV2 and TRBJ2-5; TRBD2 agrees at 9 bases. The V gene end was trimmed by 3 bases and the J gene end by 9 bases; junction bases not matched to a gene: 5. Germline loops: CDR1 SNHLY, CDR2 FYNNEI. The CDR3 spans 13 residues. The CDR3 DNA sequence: TGTGCCAGCAGTGACCGGCTAGCGGGGTCCCAGTACTTC. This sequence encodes CASSDRLAGSQYF.